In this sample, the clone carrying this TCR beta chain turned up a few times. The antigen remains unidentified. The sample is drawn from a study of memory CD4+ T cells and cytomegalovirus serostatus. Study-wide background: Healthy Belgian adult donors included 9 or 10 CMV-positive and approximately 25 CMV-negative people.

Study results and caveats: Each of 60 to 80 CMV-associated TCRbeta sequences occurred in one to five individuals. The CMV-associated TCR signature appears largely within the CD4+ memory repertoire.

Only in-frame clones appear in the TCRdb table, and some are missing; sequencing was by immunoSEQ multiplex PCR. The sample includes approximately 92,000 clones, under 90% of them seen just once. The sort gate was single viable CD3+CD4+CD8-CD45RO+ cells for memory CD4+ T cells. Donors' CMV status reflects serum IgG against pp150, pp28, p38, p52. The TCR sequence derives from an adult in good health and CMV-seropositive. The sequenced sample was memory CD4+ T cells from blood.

Here the CDR3 reads CASSLEAGGPYEQFF. The DNA of the CDR3 is TGCGCCAGCAGCTTGGAGGCGGGAGGGCCCTATGAGCAGTTCTTC. This chain uses TRBV5-1 with TRBJ2-1; TRBD2 matches at 9 bases. The CDR3 consists of 15 residues. The germline V gene has CDR1 SGHRS and CDR2 YFSETQ. The V and J ends lost 0 bases and 8 bases, in that order; junction bases with no gene match: 6.